This TCR beta chain emerged from a study of blood T cells in healthy people across ages. Only a few counts were recorded for this clonotype. What it recognizes is unknown. Overall study results and limits: Both higher diversity and more naive CD4+ cells marked long-lived donors when set against aged donors. Investigators viewed diversity estimates from one million T cells as underestimates, the study reported.

Each donor was a healthy Caucasian individual from Russia, aged roughly 6 to 100. The use of a sample-barcoded 5' primer and a J-beta primer mix characterized a second PCR of 7 to 11 cycles. TCRdb re-analysed the 5' RACE reads in MiXCR, keeping a single row per CDR3 protein. In the table there are roughly 800,000 distinct CDR3 sequences, approximately 35% of which are singletons. What was sequenced was blood. The clonotype comes from a man between 18 and 29 years old in good health.

DNA of the CDR3: TGTGCCAGCAGCCGACAGGACAACATGAACACTGAAGCTTTCTTT. Translated, it gives CASSRQDNMNTEAFF. The rearrangement joins TRBV6-6 to TRBJ1-1, with TRBD1 as a possible D gene (6 bases). The CDR3 is 15 amino acids. CDR1 MNHNY and CDR2 SVGAGI come from the germline V gene (reference sequence). V was cut by 6 bases and J by 0 bases, with 14 bases left in between.